Shown below are 15 T cell receptor beta chains from a single sample sequenced in a study of T cells in Graves' hyperthyroidism and ophthalmopathy. Amplification targeted TCR beta CDR3 regions from RNA transcripts. The primer set for the first-round RT-PCR of the TCR CDR3 was HTBI. Each CDR3 protein gets one entry after TCRdb re-called the multiplex PCR reads with MiXCR. The data show some 300,000 distinct CDR3 sequences, around a sixth seen once. Sequences were obtained from blood. The receptors shown here come from a man aged 25 to 40 with Graves' hyperthyroidism.

This clonotype has a handful of counts. The chain carries TRBV3-1 and TRBJ2-3, with TRBD2 matching 9 bases. The CDR3 covers 15 residues. Germline lookup yields CDR1 LGHDT and CDR2 YNNKEL (reference sequence). V lost 5 bases to trimming and J lost 3 bases; unmatched junction nucleotides: 6. CDR3 in amino acids: CASSERLAVTDTQYF. Written as DNA, the CDR3 is TGTGCCAGCAGCGAACGACTAGCGGTAACAGATACGCAGTATTTT.

This clonotype was counted between two and nine times. The genes are TRBV2 and TRBJ1-5; 11 bases agree with TRBD1. The junction had 3 bases not matched to a gene; V was cut back by 6 bases and J by 8 bases. Germline V gives CDR1 SNHLY, CDR2 FYNNEI. The CDR3 covers 13 residues. The CDR3 DNA reads as TGTGCCAGCAGGGGACAGGGGGGGAAGCCCCAGCATTTT. The encoded protein is CASRGQGGKPQHF.

The table lists this clonotype with a few counts. The CDR3: CSALGAGGGNIQYF. The CDR3 bases are TGCAGTGCCCTTGGGGCAGGGGGAGGAAACATTCAGTACTTC. V gene TRBV20-1 combines with J gene TRBJ2-4; the D gene is possibly TRBD1 (7 bases). V dropped 6 bases and J dropped 6 bases, with 18 bases sitting between them. This CDR3 spans 14 amino acids. The germline CDR1 and CDR2 sequences are DFQATT and SNEGSKA (reference sequence).

V is TRBV7-3 and J is TRBJ1-2; 8 nucleotides align to TRBD1. This CDR3 contains 14 residues. Germline CDR1 is SGHTA and CDR2 is FQGTGA. Trimming took 2 bases from V and 4 from J; bases not matched to a gene: 3. CDR3 bases: TGTGCCAGCAGCTTAGGTGGGACAGGCTATGGCTACACCTTC. This translates into CASSLGGTGYGYTF. Full variable domain (rest looked up from reference TRBV7-3 and TRBJ1-2): GAGVSQTPSNKVTEKGKYVELRCDPISGHTALYWYRQSLGQGPEFLIYFQGTGAADDSGLPNDRFFAVRPEGSVSTLKIQRTERGDSAVYLCASSLGGTGYGYTFGSGTRLTVV.

This clonotype came up many times. J is TRBJ2-1 and V is TRBV30; tentatively, D is TRBD2 (6 bases). V dropped 7 bases and J dropped 8 bases, with 15 bases sitting between them. CDR3 length: 12 residues. CDR1 and CDR2 from the germline V gene are GTSNPN and SVGIG (reference sequence). Written as DNA, the CDR3 is TGTGCCTTTGGGTCAGCGGGCGATGAGCAGTTCTTC. This encodes CAFGSAGDEQFF.

CDR3 in DNA: TGCAGTGCTAGACGGGGGAACACCGGGGAGCTGTTTTTT. It translates to CSARRGNTGELFF. This chain uses TRBV20-1 with TRBJ2-2; a possible D gene is TRBD2 (5 bases). Trimming pared 2 bases from V and 1 base from J, leaving 5 bases between. Germline V gene lookup returns CDR1 DFQATT and CDR2 SNEGSKA (reference sequence). There are 13 residues in the CDR3.

This clonotype was seen many times. This sequence joins TRBV12-3 or TRBV12-4 and TRBJ1-4; maybe TRBD1 (5 bases). The CDR3 consists of 14 residues. V was trimmed by 6 bases and J by 5 bases, leaving 13 bases between them. CDR3 amino acids: CASSRGTVNEKLFF. CDR3 DNA sequence: TGTGCCAGCAGCCGAGGGACGGTAAATGAAAAACTGTTTTTT.

In this sample, this clonotype turned up many times. This chain uses TRBV2 with TRBJ1-4; D is uncertain. V was clipped by 8 bases and J by 5 bases, with 3 bases between them. The CDR3 length is 10 residues. Germline-derived CDR1 and CDR2 are SNHLY and FYNNEI. CDR3 amino acids: CASRNEKLFF. The CDR3 nucleotides read TGTGCCAGCCGGAATGAAAAACTGTTTTTT.

This clonotype was counted many times. The chain has TRBV12-3 or TRBV12-4 and TRBJ1-1; TRBD1 is a possible D gene (6 bases). This CDR3 contains 12 residues. V lost 1 base and J lost 9, with 9 bases in between. CDR3 DNA: TGTGCCAGCAGTTTAGGGCAGGGGAAAGCTTTCTTT. This codes for CASSLGQGKAFF.

The J gene is TRBJ2-7, the V gene TRBV5-1; possibly TRBD2 for D (6 bases). V was trimmed by 3 bases and J by 9 bases, leaving 22 bases between them. Germline CDR1 and CDR2: SGHRS and YFSETQ. CDR3 size: 15 residues. CDR3 DNA sequence: TGCGCCAGCAGCTCGGAGGTAGCGGTGGTGGGTGGGCAGTACTTC. Encoded protein: CASSSEVAVVGGQYF.

This clonotype has at least ten counts. The rearrangement joins TRBV12-3 or TRBV12-4 to TRBJ1-6; tentative D call: TRBD1 (6 bases). Trimming took 3 bases from V and 8 from J, leaving 11 bases between them. The CDR3 spans 14 residues. CDR3 coding DNA: TGTGCCAGCAGTTTGACAGGAGGGGATTCACCCCTCCACTTT. Amino acids: CASSLTGGDSPLHF.

This clonotype was detected ten times or more. The V call is TRBV28, the J call TRBJ1-2, with D possibly matching TRBD1 (5 bases). V dropped 6 bases and J dropped 4 bases, with 18 bases sitting between them. Looked up from germline, CDR1 is MDHEN and CDR2 is SYDVKM. The CDR3 loop spans 15 amino acids. CDR3 amino acids: CASRAGGELSYGYTF. The CDR3 coding sequence is TGTGCCAGCAGGGCGGGAGGGGAATTGAGCTATGGCTACACCTTC.

This clonotype was picked up many times. The chain uses TRBV5-1 and TRBJ2-1; TRBD2 matches at 10 bases. This CDR3 region has 16 residues. Germline V gives CDR1 SGHRS, CDR2 YFSETQ. The J segment lost 4 bases and the V segment lost 2 bases, leaving 6 bases of the junction unmatched. CDR3 DNA sequence: TGCGCCAGCAGCTTTGGCCTAGCGGGAGATTACAATGAGCAGTTCTTC. Its protein is CASSFGLAGDYNEQFF. The full variable domain, completed using reference TRBV5-1 and TRBJ2-1, is KAGVTQTPRYLIKTRGQQVTLSCSPISGHRSVSWYQQTPGQGLQFLFEYFSETQRNKGNFPGRFSGRQFSNSRSEMNVSTLELGDSALYLCASSFGLAGDYNEQFFGPGTRLTVL.

This clonotype has more than one count but fewer than ten. The rearrangement joins TRBV7-2 to TRBJ2-5, with D possibly TRBD1 on 6 matching bases. Trimming pared 4 bases from V and 7 bases from J, leaving 13 bases between. The CDR3 runs to 13 residues. CDR1 and CDR2 (germline): SGHTA, FQGNSA. For the CDR3, the DNA is TGTGCCAGCAGCTGGACAGTCGAGGGGACCCAGTACTTC. This encodes CASSWTVEGTQYF.

At least ten counts were recorded for this clonotype. J is TRBJ2-7 and V is TRBV11-2; 10 nucleotides line up with TRBD1. CDR1 is SGHAT and CDR2 is FQNNGV in the germline V gene. CDR3 length: 15 residues. V lost 3 bases to trimming and J lost 4 bases; unmatched junction nucleotides: 6. The CDR3: CASSLPGTGAYEQYF. DNA for the CDR3: TGTGCCAGCAGCTTGCCCGGGACAGGGGCTTACGAGCAGTACTTC.